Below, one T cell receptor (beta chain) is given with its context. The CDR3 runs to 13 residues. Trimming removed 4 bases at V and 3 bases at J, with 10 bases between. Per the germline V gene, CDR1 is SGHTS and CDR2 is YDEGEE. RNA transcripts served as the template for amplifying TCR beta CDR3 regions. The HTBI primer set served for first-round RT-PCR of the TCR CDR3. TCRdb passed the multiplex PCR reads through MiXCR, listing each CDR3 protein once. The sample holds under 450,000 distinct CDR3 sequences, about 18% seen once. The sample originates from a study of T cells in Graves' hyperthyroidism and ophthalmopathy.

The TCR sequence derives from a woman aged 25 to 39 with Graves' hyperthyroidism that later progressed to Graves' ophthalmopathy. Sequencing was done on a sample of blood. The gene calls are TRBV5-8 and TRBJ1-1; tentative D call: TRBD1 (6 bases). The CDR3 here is CASSGGEYTEAFF. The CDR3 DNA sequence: TGTGCCAGCAGCGGGGGCGAGTACACTGAAGCTTTCTTT.